This TCR beta chain stems from a study of blood T cell repertoires in COVID-19 (dated by TCRdb to the early 2020s). Some background on the complete study: Samples covering the acute and convalescent phases of COVID-19 were provided by collaborators in the United States, Italy and Spain. The material from the prospective study consisted of cDNA or gDNA derived from T cells, B-cell-depleted T cells, or PBMCs. Subjects who had been exposed to COVID-19, were actively infected with it, or had recovered from it provided the deeply sampled blood TCRbeta repertoires that made up the dataset. The repertoires were made available in a free public database intended to serve as a resource for research on the immune response to SARS-CoV-2. Samples were obtained from the ongoing ImmuneRACE study (first 160 participants) and from 1,000 to 1,500 subjects provided by 6 global collaborators. Nearly every sample came with metadata listing a de-identified subject ID, COVID-19 status, age in years and sex. Where available, HLA class I and class II types were taken from metadata supplied by the sample provider and were not determined by assay-based typing.

What the authors observed across the whole study: How much clinical and demographic metadata was included differed by source and by participant, and the metadata was provided uncurated.

The immunoSEQ Assay, a bias-controlled multiplex PCR, was used to amplify TCRbeta CDR3 regions from genomic DNA. The authors' pipeline ran thus. Nucleated cell counts per sample were estimated from amplification of reference gene primers within the assay. To quantify the absolute abundance of each unique TCRbeta CDR3 rearrangement, sequence reads were collapsed and filtered. Productive Simpson clonality was computed per sample as the square root of Simpson's diversity index over productive rearrangements. This is the immuneACCESS table as TCRdb keeps it, with only in-frame sequences that have V and J called. A part of the clones is gone; compared with another copy, unresolved V genes explain less than half, and the rest is unexplained. V, J and clone size derive from that table, while D and trimming were established from the DNA sequence. A total of about 58,000 clones appear in this sample, around 86% of them only once. The top ten clones comprise around 7.4% of the sample.

Collaborating institutions collected whole blood in K2EDTA tubes following their own protocols. For TCRbeta analysis, collaborators shipped samples in one of three forms: frozen whole blood, isolated PBMCs, or DNA extracted from either of those sample types. From the germline V gene, CDR1 is MNHEY and CDR2 is SVGAGI. The CDR3 has 15 amino acids, counting the end cysteine and phenylalanine. The read is trimmed to its CDR3 DNA, 45 bases read in frame from base 1. Trimming takes 6 bases off V and 1 base off J; junction bases not matched to a gene: 2. Concerning this clone itself: It has no known antigen specificity. Base qualities are not at hand, and no much larger clone is one base apart.

The sequencing input was peripheral blood. The chain joins TRBV6-5 to TRBJ2-4; 11 central bases correspond to TRBD2. This sequence was found in a human donor with active COVID-19. The donor label of this sample is uncertain. This receptor carries the CDR3 CASRRTSGAKNIQYF. Read as DNA, the sequence is TGTGCCAGCAGAAGGACTAGCGGGGCCAAAAACATTCAGTACTTC.